The 18 T cell receptor beta chains below all came from one sample that was sequenced in a study of blood T cell repertoires in COVID-19. Method: immunoSEQ multiplex PCR; TCRdb's copy keeps in-frame clones and lacks some. Among around 150,000 clones listed, roughly 90% were seen once. The material sequenced was peripheral blood. The source is a man aged 60 to 69 with acute or convalescent COVID-19.

V is TRBV9 and J is TRBJ2-1; 7 bases line up with TRBD2. V dropped 1 base and J dropped 7; count of bases not matched to a gene: 11. CDR3 size: 16 residues. The germline CDR1 and CDR2 sequences are SGDLS and YYNGEE. This CDR3 reads CASSVRGGGGGNEQFF. The CDR3 bases are TGTGCCAGCAGCGTAAGGGGCGGGGGAGGTGGTAATGAGCAGTTCTTC.

This clone was found once. The V call is TRBV19, the J call TRBJ2-2, with TRBD1 as a possible D gene (6 bases). The germline V gene encodes CDR1 LNHDA and CDR2 SQIVND (reference sequence). The CDR3 contains 14 residues. The V gene lost 4 bases and the J gene lost 0 bases, with 6 bases spanning the gap. The CDR3 region has the DNA TGTGCCAGTAGTAACAGGGCGAACACCGGGGAGCTGTTTTTT. Its protein is CASSNRANTGELFF.

As concerns this clone: The junction departs from germline at one end; a sequencing error may be responsible. V is TRBV30 and J is TRBJ1-1; D is unresolved. The CDR3 loop spans 10 amino acids. Germline CDR1 is GTSNPN and CDR2 is SVGIG (reference sequence). The chain's CDR3 is CAWSDRRTTF. In DNA, the CDR3 is TGTGCCTGGAGTGATCGGAGGACGACCTTT.

CDR3 in amino acids: CASSLGDEQYF. The CDR3 DNA follows: TGTGCCAGCTCACTCGGGGACGAGCAGTACTTC. The chain uses TRBV18 and TRBJ2-7; tentative D call: TRBD2 (5 bases). Trimming removed 4 bases at V and 5 bases at J, with 6 bases between. The CDR3 is 11 amino acids. The germline CDR1 and CDR2 sequences are KGHSH and LQKENI.

The rearrangement uses TRBV5-6 and TRBJ1-6; 11 bases align to TRBD1. Looked up from germline, CDR1 is SGHDT and CDR2 is YYEEEE. The V gene end was trimmed by 1 base and the J gene end by 7 bases; junction bases not matched to a gene: 4. The CDR3 has 16 residues. CDR3 region: CASSLRDRGKNSPLHF. The CDR3 bases are TGTGCCAGCAGCTTGCGGGACAGGGGGAAAAATTCACCCCTCCACTTT.

This clone was counted a single time. The chain has TRBV7-5 and TRBJ1-6; TRBD1 is the table's D call, not checked against the DNA. TRBV7-5 is reported as a pseudogene. The CDR3 totals 16 residues. The CDR3 is CARSAPRQEPISPLHF. CDR3 sequence (DNA): TGTGCCAGAAGCGCGCCGCGACAGGAACCAATTTCACCCCTCCACTTT.

The chain has TRBV7-9 and TRBJ2-5; 11 bases agree with TRBD2. Germline trimming cut 5 bases from V and 5 bases from J; bases unmatched to any gene: 4. The CDR3 loop spans 14 amino acids. Germline V gives CDR1 SEHNR, CDR2 FQNEAQ (reference sequence). The CDR3 region is CASSLGTSGETQYF. The CDR3, as DNA: TGTGCCAGCAGCCTCGGGACTAGCGGTGAGACCCAGTACTTC.

V gene TRBV7-2 combines with J gene TRBJ1-5; D unresolved. With 3 bases removed from V and 6 bases from J, the gap between germline ends came to 12 bases. CDR3 length: 14 amino acids. Germline V gene lookup returns CDR1 SGHTA and CDR2 FQGNSA. The CDR3 reads CASSFGGGSQPQHF. The CDR3 nucleotides are TGTGCCAGCAGCTTTGGAGGTGGTAGTCAGCCCCAGCATTTT.

The rearrangement uses TRBV5-1 and TRBJ2-1; the match to TRBD2 covers 13 bases. This CDR3 comprises 15 residues. CDR1 is SGHRS and CDR2 is YFSETQ in the germline V gene. The trim removed 4 bases at V and 6 bases at J, leaving 4 bases unmatched. CDR3 loop: CASSSGLAGANEQFF. CDR3 in DNA: TGCGCCAGCAGCAGTGGACTAGCGGGGGCCAATGAGCAGTTCTTC.

The chain employs TRBV3-1 (or the pseudogene TRBV3-2) and TRBJ2-7; tentatively, D is TRBD1 (6 bases). V lost 3 bases to trimming and J lost 3 bases, with 15 bases between them. The CDR3 loop spans 15 amino acids. The germline CDR1 and CDR2 sequences are LGHDT and YNNKEL (reference sequence). The CDR3 here is CASSQVSGDRYEQYF. CDR3 DNA: TGTGCCAGCAGCCAGGTTTCAGGGGATCGCTACGAGCAGTACTTC.

This clone has more than one count but fewer than ten. The V call is TRBV3-1 (or the pseudogene TRBV3-2), the J call TRBJ1-1, with 8 positions matching TRBD1. Trimming removed 2 bases from V and 3 bases from J; junction bases left unmatched: 2. The CDR3 runs 14 residues. CDR1 and CDR2 (germline): LGHDT, YNNKEL (reference sequence). The CDR3 region is CASSQRTGYTEAFF. The CDR3 coding sequence is TGTGCCAGCAGCCAAAGGACAGGGTACACTGAAGCTTTCTTT.

The V call is TRBV4-1, the J call TRBJ1-6; 8 bases match TRBD1. V lost 1 base and J lost 7; bases outside the gene matches: 6. CDR3 length: 16 amino acids. Germline loops: CDR1 MGHRA, CDR2 YSYEKL. The CDR3 is CASSQAPGQGNSPLHF. The CDR3 bases are TGCGCCAGCAGCCAAGCCCCCGGACAGGGCAATTCACCCCTCCACTTT.

This sequence joins TRBV25-1 and TRBJ2-3; 7 bases agree with TRBD1. Per the germline V gene, CDR1 is MGHDK and CDR2 is SYGVNS. The CDR3 runs 13 residues. V was pared by 5 bases and J by 4 bases, with 3 bases of the junction left unmatched. DNA for the CDR3: TGTGCCAGCAGTCGGCAGGGGGCAGATACGCAGTATTTT. Its translation is CASSRQGADTQYF.

The count of this clone is one. The CDR3 DNA reads TGTGCCAGCAGGCTAGGCAGGGAGAACACTGAAGCTTTCTTT. The encoded protein is CASRLGRENTEAFF. The chain couples TRBV2 to TRBJ1-1; D perhaps matches TRBD1 (5 bases). The CDR3 has 14 residues. Germline V gene lookup returns CDR1 SNHLY and CDR2 FYNNEI. Deletions cut 6 bases from V and 1 base from J, with 12 bases between. The variable domain in full, completed from reference TRBV2 and TRBJ1-1, reads EPEVTQTPSHQVTQMGQEVILRCVPISNHLYFYWYRQILGQKVEFLVSFYNNEISEKSEIFDDQFSVERPDGSNFTLKIRSTKLEDSAMYFCASRLGRENTEAFFGQGTRLTVV.

The chain couples TRBV29-1 to TRBJ2-3; 9 nucleotides align to TRBD2. Germline-derived CDR1 and CDR2 are SQVTM and ANQGSEA. V lost 7 bases to trimming and J lost 2 bases; unmatched junction nucleotides: 1. The CDR3 consists of 12 residues. The CDR3 here is CSAGLATDTQYF. The CDR3 bases are TGCAGCGCGGGACTAGCCACAGATACGCAGTATTTT.

V is TRBV3-1 (or the pseudogene TRBV3-2) and J is TRBJ2-7; 16 nucleotides line up with TRBD2. Unmatched junction bases numbered 3, after V lost 4 bases and J lost 6 bases. This CDR3 spans 15 amino acids. From germline, CDR1 is LGHDT and CDR2 YNNKEL (reference sequence). The CDR3 reads CASSPGLAGGPEQYF. In nucleotides, the CDR3 is TGTGCCAGCAGCCCGGGACTAGCGGGGGGGCCCGAGCAGTACTTC.

The CDR3 DNA sequence: TGTGCCAGCAGCTTGCAGGGACAGATGAACACTGAAGCTTTCTTT. It encodes CASSLQGQMNTEAFF. J is TRBJ1-1 and V is TRBV5-4; 7 nucleotides line up with TRBD1. This CDR3 contains 15 residues. V lost 1 base and J lost 0; bases outside the gene matches: 3. The germline CDR1 and CDR2 sequences are SGHNT and YYREEE (reference sequence).

The rearrangement uses TRBV10-3 and TRBJ1-1, with 9 bases lining up with TRBD1. The CDR3 spans 15 residues. With 2 bases clipped from V and 2 bases from J, the junction kept 3 bases outside the gene matches. Germline V gene sequence: CDR1 ENHRY, CDR2 SYGVKD. This CDR3 is CAISEPGQGNTEAFF. The CDR3 DNA reads as TGTGCCATCAGTGAGCCGGGACAGGGAAACACTGAAGCTTTCTTT.